Listed below are T cell receptor beta chains from one sample, sequenced in a study of beta chain features in type 1 diabetes. Repertoires were generated with immunoSEQ multiplex PCR, while TCRdb's copy carries only in-frame clones and drops some. This sample has around 280,000 clones, with 15% found just once. Sequences were obtained from naive CD4+ T cells from blood. The source is a man aged 18-30 years with type 1 diabetes. The CDR3 runs from the conserved cysteine through the conserved F or W. The order of the fields is J gene, clone size, D gene, V gene, CDR3 protein, CDR3 DNA. A D gene is named only where the DNA matches it firmly. Clone size is stated in some rows and not others, as once, few, many or a class when expanded.

TRBJ2-1,few,TRBD2,TRBV15,CATSTGTSRYNEQFF,TGTGCCACCAGTACCGGGACTAGCAGATACAATGAGCAGTTCTTC
TRBJ2-1,-,-,TRBV7-9,CALLGGSGPKNNEQFF,TGTGCCTTACTTGGAGGGTCGGGCCCCAAAAACAATGAGCAGTTCTTC
TRBJ2-1,few,TRBD2,TRBV28,CASSSGTSGFNEQFF,TGTGCCAGCAGCTCCGGGACTAGCGGGTTCAATGAGCAGTTCTTC
TRBJ1-2,-,TRBD1,TRBV5-4,CASSFSGQGRYGYTF,TGTGCCAGCAGCTTCTCGGGACAGGGCCGCTATGGCTACACCTTC
TRBJ1-1,-,TRBD1,TRBV5-1,CASSLDDRVGTEAFF,TGCGCCAGCAGCTTGGACGACAGGGTCGGGACTGAAGCTTTCTTT
TRBJ2-3,-,-,TRBV9,CASLIAESPDTQYF,TGTGCCAGCCTAATAGCGGAGAGCCCAGATACGCAGTATTTT
TRBJ1-5,-,TRBD1,TRBV18,CASSDRDRGRGQPQHF,TGTGCCAGCTCGGATCGGGACAGGGGGCGGGGGCAGCCCCAGCATTTT
TRBJ2-3,-,TRBD1,TRBV6-1,CASRPTGGGTQYF,TGTGCCAGCAGGCCGACAGGGGGCGGAACGCAGTATTTT
TRBJ1-1,few,-,TRBV27,CASSPLGSGGTEAFF,TGTGCCAGCAGTCCCCTAGGATCAGGAGGGACTGAAGCTTTCTTT
TRBJ2-3,-,TRBD2,TRBV4-3,CASSPETSGADTQYF,TGCGCCAGCAGCCCCGAAACTAGCGGGGCAGATACGCAGTATTTT
TRBJ1-2,-,-,TRBV5-8,CASSLEPAPGYTF,TGTGCCAGCAGCTTGGAACCAGCGCCTGGCTACACCTTC
TRBJ2-7,few,TRBD2,TRBV15,CATSRGAGVYEQYF,TGTGCCACCAGCAGAGGTGCGGGAGTCTACGAGCAGTACTTC
TRBJ2-7,-,TRBD1,TRBV28,CASSPAGQGSYEQYF,TGTGCCAGCAGTCCCGCGGGACAGGGGTCCTACGAGCAGTACTTC
TRBJ1-1,few,TRBD1,TRBV30,CAWSRGQLGWTEAFF,TGTGCCTGGAGTAGGGGACAGCTGGGGTGGACTGAAGCTTTCTTT
TRBJ2-4,-,TRBD1,TRBV23-1,CASSQRDSCLAKNIQYF,TGCGCCAGCAGTCAACGGGACAGTTGTTTAGCCAAAAACATTCAGTACTTC
TRBJ1-1,-,-,TRBV20-1,CSARGTWAAFF,TGCAGTGCTAGAGGGACTTGGGCAGCTTTCTTT
TRBJ1-6,-,-,TRBV7-9,CASSLAGVDSLHF,TGTGCCAGCAGCTTAGCGGGAGTTGACTCCCTCCACTTT
TRBJ2-7,few,-,TRBV30,CAGFGGPYEQYF,TGTGCCGGGTTTGGGGGCCCCTACGAGCAGTACTTC
TRBJ2-1,-,-,TRBV7-9,CASSRGNEQFF,TGTGCCAGCAGCAGGGGGAATGAGCAGTTCTTC
TRBJ2-7,few,TRBD1,TRBV11-2,CASSDPPRDSHSYEQYF,TGTGCCAGCAGTGATCCCCCCCGGGACAGCCATTCCTACGAGCAGTACTTC
TRBJ2-3,-,TRBD2,TRBV28,CASSPVLAGFTDTQYF,TGTGCCAGCAGTCCGGTGCTAGCGGGATTTACCGATACGCAGTATTTT
TRBJ2-5,-,-,TRBV30,CAWSDPPGYQETQYF,TGTGCCTGGAGTGACCCTCCAGGGTACCAAGAGACCCAGTACTTC
TRBJ2-5,few,-,TRBV9,CASSVGGEQETQYF,TGTGCCAGCAGCGTAGGGGGAGAACAAGAGACCCAGTACTTC
TRBJ2-7,few,TRBD1,TRBV6-5,CASSYNRGQLYEQYF,TGTGCCAGCAGTTACAATAGGGGGCAGTTGTACGAGCAGTACTTC
TRBJ1-5,few,TRBD1,TRBV7-8,CASSARQGNQPQHF,TGTGCCAGCAGCGCTAGACAGGGGAATCAGCCCCAGCATTTT
TRBJ2-2,few,TRBD1,TRBV9,CASSLGTGKLFF,TGTGCCAGCAGCCTCGGGACAGGGAAGCTGTTTTTT
TRBJ2-3,few,-,TRBV6-6,CASTQKGTDTQYF,TGTGCCAGCACACAGAAGGGCACAGATACGCAGTATTTT
TRBJ2-4,few,TRBD1,TRBV11-2,CASSHGTGVGYIQYF,TGTGCCAGCAGCCACGGAACAGGGGTTGGTTACATTCAGTACTTC
TRBJ2-7,-,-,TRBV9,CASSPQGPHPF,TGTGCCAGCAGCCCCCAGGGTCCACACCCTTTC
TRBJ2-7,-,-,TRBV7-2,CASTDMGAVNEQYF,TGTGCCAGCACTGATATGGGGGCGGTGAACGAGCAGTACTTC
TRBJ2-2,few,TRBD2,TRBV9,CASSVVGGLAGLNTGELFF,TGTGCCAGCAGCGTAGTAGGAGGACTAGCGGGGCTAAACACCGGGGAGCTGTTTTTT
TRBJ2-1,-,-,TRBV5-6,CASSLAATPNNEQFF,TGTGCCAGCAGCTTGGCCGCGACACCTAACAATGAGCAGTTCTTC
TRBJ2-1,few,TRBD1,TRBV5-1,CASSLRAGGNNEQFF,TGCGCCAGCAGCTTGAGGGCAGGGGGTAACAATGAGCAGTTCTTC
TRBJ1-5,-,TRBD1,TRBV7-9,CASSRTGANQPQHF,TGTGCCAGCAGCCGGACAGGGGCCAATCAGCCCCAGCATTTT
TRBJ1-5,-,TRBD1,TRBV19,CASSLDRDNQPQHF,TGTGCCAGTAGTCTAGACAGGGACAATCAGCCCCAGCATTTT
TRBJ2-7,-,-,TRBV6-1,CASTYTYEQYF,TGTGCCAGCACTTACACCTACGAGCAGTACTTC
TRBJ1-1,-,TRBD1,TRBV10-3,CASSDRVVTEAFF,TGTGCCTCGTCCGACAGGGTCGTCACTGAAGCTTTCTTT
TRBJ1-6,-,-,TRBV30,CAWSVDPINSPLHF,TGTGCCTGGAGTGTCGATCCTATAAATTCACCCCTCCACTTT
TRBJ1-2,few,-,TRBV28,CASSLVGGGYGYTF,TGTGCCAGCAGTTTAGTCGGGGGGGGCTATGGCTACACCTTC
TRBJ2-7,-,TRBD1,TRBV10-3,CAISESQGAGQYF,TGTGCCATCAGTGAGTCACAGGGGGCCGGGCAGTACTTC
TRBJ1-6,-,TRBD1,TRBV14,CASRPGGAGNSPLHF,TGTGCCAGCAGGCCAGGGGGCGCCGGTAATTCACCCCTCCACTTT
TRBJ1-6,few,-,TRBV5-1,CASKVSVLSGLSSPLHF,TGCGCCAGTAAGGTGTCCGTGTTAAGCGGTTTGAGTTCACCCCTCCACTTT
TRBJ2-5,-,-,TRBV29-1,CSVEDRARQETQYF,TGCAGCGTTGAAGATCGAGCGAGGCAAGAGACCCAGTACTTC
TRBJ2-7,-,TRBD1,TRBV7-9,CASSLPTGGLYEQYF,TGTGCCAGCAGCTTACCGACAGGGGGCCTCTACGAGCAGTACTTC
TRBJ1-2,few,-,TRBV7-2,CASSATGTGYTF,TGTGCCAGCAGCGCAACAGGGACCGGCTACACCTTC